This T cell receptor beta chain is drawn from a study of T cell responses to AZD1222 COVID-19 vaccine. Findings and limits, study-wide: Spike-wide vaccine-associated CD4 TCRs dominated at 160-218 and 743-854. The peak T cell response came first, and repertoires were sampled only after it.

Profiling relied on immunoSEQ multiplex PCR, and the TCRdb table lists in-frame clones only, not all of them. Of some 130,000 clones in the sample, roughly 90% were seen once. This CDR3 has 17 residues. CDR1 is MDHEN, CDR2 SYDVKM, per germline. V shed 2 bases and J shed 0 bases, with 17 bases lying between them. Worth noting for this clone: Its antigen remains unidentified.

This specimen was peripheral blood, taken on day 0 of AZD1222 vaccination. This chain links TRBV28 with TRBJ2-7, with D possibly TRBD2 on 5 matching bases. This receptor was identified in an adult in good health. The CDR3 nucleotides read TGTGCCAGCAGTTTAGGGCTAGCCCTCGTCAGCTCCTACGAGCAGTACTTC. Amino acids: CASSLGLALVSSYEQYF.